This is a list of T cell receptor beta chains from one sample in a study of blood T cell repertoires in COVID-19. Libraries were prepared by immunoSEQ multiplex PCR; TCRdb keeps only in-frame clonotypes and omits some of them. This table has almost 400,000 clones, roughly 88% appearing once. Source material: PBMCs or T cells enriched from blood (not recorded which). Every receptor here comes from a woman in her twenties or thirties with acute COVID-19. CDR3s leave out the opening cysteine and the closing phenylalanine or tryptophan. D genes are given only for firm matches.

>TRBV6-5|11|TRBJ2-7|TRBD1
ASRGTGPYEQY
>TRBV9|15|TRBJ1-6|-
ASSVNALSSYNSPLH
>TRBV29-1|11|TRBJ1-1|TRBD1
SAKDRGWTEAF
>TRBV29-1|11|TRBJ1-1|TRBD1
SATTGIGTEAF
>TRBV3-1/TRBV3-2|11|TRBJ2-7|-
ASSQLSPPEQY
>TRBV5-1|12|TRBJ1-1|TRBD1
ASSITGVGTEAF
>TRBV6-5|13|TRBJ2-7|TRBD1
ASSYYQGAAYEQY
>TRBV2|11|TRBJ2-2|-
ASSENRAGELF
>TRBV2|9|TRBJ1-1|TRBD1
ASRGGGWAF
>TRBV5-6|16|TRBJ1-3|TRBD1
ASSQRGHSDFSGNTIY
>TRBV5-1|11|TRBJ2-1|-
ASSLGAGGEQF
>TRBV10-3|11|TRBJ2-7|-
AIRSADRDEQY
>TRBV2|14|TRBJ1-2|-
ASSAVGQERGYGYT
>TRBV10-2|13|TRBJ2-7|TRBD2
ASSGSGLAFYEQY
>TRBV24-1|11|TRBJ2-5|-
ATSVGSQETQY
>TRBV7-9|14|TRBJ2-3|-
ASSPQTETFTDTQY
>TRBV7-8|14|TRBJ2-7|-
ASSGGTAVFRYEQY
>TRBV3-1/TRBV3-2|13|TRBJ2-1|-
ASSHEQGPYNEQF
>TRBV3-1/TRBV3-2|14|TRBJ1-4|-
ASSPGGQATNEKLF
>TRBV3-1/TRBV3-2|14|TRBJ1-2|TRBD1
ASSQDQGDRGGGYT
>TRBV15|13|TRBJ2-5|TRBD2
ATSRTSGAGETQY
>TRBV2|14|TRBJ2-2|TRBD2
ASSLTGLGVIGELF
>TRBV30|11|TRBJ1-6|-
AWSLQEDSPLH
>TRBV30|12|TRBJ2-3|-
AWGAGKVADTQY
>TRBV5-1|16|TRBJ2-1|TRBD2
ASSRSTGLAGALDEQF
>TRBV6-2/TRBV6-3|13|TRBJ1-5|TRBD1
ASSTDRGENQPQH
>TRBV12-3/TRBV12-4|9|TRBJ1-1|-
ASRRNTEAF
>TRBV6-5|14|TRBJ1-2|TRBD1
ASSSPDRGLVYGYT
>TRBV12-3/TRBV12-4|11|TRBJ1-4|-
ASRAATNEKLF
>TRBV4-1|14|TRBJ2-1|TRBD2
ASSQRAGGGLNEQF
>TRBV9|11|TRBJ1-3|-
ASMRDSGNTIY
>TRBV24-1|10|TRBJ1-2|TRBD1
ATSGGGSGYT
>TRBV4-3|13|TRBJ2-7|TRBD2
ASSQALAGPYEQY
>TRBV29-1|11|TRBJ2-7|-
SFGGPSLYEQY
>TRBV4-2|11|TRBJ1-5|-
ASSQDLRQPQH
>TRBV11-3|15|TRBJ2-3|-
ASSRGSQSLGTDTQY
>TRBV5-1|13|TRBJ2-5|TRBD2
ASSSGAGMIGTQY
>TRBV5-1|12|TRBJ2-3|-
ASSLQGSTDTQY
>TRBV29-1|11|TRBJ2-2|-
SVDPGNTGELF
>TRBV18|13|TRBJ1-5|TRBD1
ASSHGTGEGQPQH
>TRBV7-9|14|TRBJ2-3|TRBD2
ASSPQTSGDPDTQY
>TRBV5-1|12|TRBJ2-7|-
ASSLTGPHYEQY
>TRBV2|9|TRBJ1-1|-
ASGRGNEAF